This T cell receptor (beta chain) was identified during a study of cytomegalovirus exposure and HLA in healthy donors. Points from the study as a whole: Trimming of TCR beta V- and J-genes showed a link, identified in a later analysis, to a missense DCLRE1C variant. Most TCR beta V segments were productive about 87% or about 30% of the time in an earlier analysis. 87-base-pair reads could not separate some V segments, including TRBV6-2 and TRBV6-3.

The germline V gene encodes CDR1 SQVTM and CDR2 ANQGSEA. V lost 4 bases and J lost 3; bases outside the gene matches: 7. CDR3 size: 14 residues. The primer mix had 60 Vbeta and 13 Jbeta primers. The data were produced by immunoSEQ multiplex PCR, yet TCRdb's version contains in-frame clones alone and is incomplete. Among roughly 160,000 clones listed, roughly 80% were seen once. Comment on this clone: The antigen is not known.

What was sequenced was PBMCs. This chain links TRBV29-1 with TRBJ1-2; 8 nucleotides agree with TRBD1. This clonotype originated in a male donor in good health and CMV-seropositive. The CDR3 region is CSVVSQGADYGYTF. Written as DNA, the CDR3 is TGCAGCGTTGTATCCCAGGGGGCCGACTATGGCTACACCTTC.